This T cell receptor (beta chain) was sequenced in a study of early T cells in non-severe SARS-CoV-2 infection. Study summary: Sequenced bulk RNA came from whole blood that was unsorted, and chains were unpaired. Overall study results and limits: The matching step, a VDJdb search, favored anti-spike CD8 responses and missed private and CD4 specificities.

V was shortened by 4 bases and J by 4 bases, with 19 bases between the two germline ends. CDR3 length: 16 amino acids. Germline CDR1 reads SEHNR; CDR2 reads FQNEAQ (reference sequence). This clonotype was detected a few times. Its antigen is unidentified. Separate cDNA molecules each had unique molecular identifiers attached to them. Each CDR3 protein gets one entry after TCRdb re-called the 5' RACE reads with MiXCR. The sample has approximately 50,000 distinct CDR3 sequences, over 7.5% seen once. The sequence came from an adult who was a healthcare worker with PCR-confirmed SARS-CoV-2 infection or an uninfected control (not recorded which). This chain connects TRBV7-9 to TRBJ1-2; weak D call: TRBD1 (5 bases). Material: whole blood. CDR3 protein: CASSSLGGGVTYGYTF. CDR3 DNA: TGTGCCAGCAGCTCCCTGGGGGGAGGAGTGACCTATGGCTACACCTTC.